This T cell receptor beta chain was sequenced during a study of blood T cell repertoires in COVID-19. Study details: The United States, Italy and Spain were the sources of the acute and convalescent COVID-19 samples. PBMCs, B-cell-depleted T cells, or T cells were the source of the cDNA or gDNA that made up the material.

In the original processing: Amplification from reference gene primers served as the basis for estimated nucleated cell counts. Profiling relied on immunoSEQ multiplex PCR, and the TCRdb table lists in-frame clones only, not all of them. The V and J calls and the clone size are those of that table, but D and trimming were determined from the DNA. Of roughly 240,000 clones listed, approximately 83% are singletons. CDR1 is SGDLS, CDR2 YYNGEE, per germline. The CDR3 spans 16 residues. The J segment lost 6 bases and the V segment lost 1 base, leaving 5 bases of the junction unmatched. The rearrangement links TRBV9 to TRBJ2-3; the match to TRBD2 covers 13 bases. The clonotype comes from a woman under 40 who had recovered from COVID-19. The sample consisted of peripheral blood. The DNA for the CDR3 is TGTGCCAGCAGCGTATCCCCGACTAGCGGGGGGGATACGCAGTATTTT. Amino acids: CASSVSPTSGGDTQYF.